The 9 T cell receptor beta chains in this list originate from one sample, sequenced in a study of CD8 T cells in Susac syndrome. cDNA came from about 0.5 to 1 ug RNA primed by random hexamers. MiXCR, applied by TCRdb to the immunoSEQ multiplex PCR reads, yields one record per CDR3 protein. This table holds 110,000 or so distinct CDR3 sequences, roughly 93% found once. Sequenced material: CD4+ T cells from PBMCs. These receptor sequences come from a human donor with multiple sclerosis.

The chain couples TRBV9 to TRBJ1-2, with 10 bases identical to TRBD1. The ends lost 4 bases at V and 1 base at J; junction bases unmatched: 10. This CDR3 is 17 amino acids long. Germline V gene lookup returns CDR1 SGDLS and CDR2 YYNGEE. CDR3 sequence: CASSLRQGAPLNYGYTF. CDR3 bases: TGTGCCAGCAGCCTACGACAGGGGGCCCCCCTTAACTATGGCTACACCTTC.

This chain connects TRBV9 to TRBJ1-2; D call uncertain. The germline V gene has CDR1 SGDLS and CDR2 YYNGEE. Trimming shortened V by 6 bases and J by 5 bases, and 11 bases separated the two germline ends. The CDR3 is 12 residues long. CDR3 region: CASTRVEYGYTF. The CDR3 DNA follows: TGTGCCAGCACCCGGGTAGAGTATGGCTACACCTTC.

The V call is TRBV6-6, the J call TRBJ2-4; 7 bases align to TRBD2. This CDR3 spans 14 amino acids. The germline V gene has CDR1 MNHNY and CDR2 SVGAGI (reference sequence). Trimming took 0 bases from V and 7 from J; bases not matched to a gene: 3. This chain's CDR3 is CASSYSEGGNIQYF. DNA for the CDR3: TGTGCCAGCAGTTACTCGGAGGGAGGGAACATTCAGTACTTC.

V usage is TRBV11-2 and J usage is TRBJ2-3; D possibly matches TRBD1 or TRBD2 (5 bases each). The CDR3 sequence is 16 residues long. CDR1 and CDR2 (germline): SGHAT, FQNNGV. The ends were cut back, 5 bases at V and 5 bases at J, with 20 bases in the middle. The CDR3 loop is CASSQSGRAGGDTQYF. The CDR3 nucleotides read TGTGCCAGCAGCCAGAGCGGCAGGGCCGGTGGAGATACGCAGTATTTT.

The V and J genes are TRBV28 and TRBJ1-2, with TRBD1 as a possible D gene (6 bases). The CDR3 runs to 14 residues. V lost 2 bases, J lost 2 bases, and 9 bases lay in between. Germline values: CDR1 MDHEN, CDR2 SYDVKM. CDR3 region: CASSLPQGNYGYTF. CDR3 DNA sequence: TGTGCCAGCAGTTTACCCCAGGGGAACTATGGCTACACCTTC.

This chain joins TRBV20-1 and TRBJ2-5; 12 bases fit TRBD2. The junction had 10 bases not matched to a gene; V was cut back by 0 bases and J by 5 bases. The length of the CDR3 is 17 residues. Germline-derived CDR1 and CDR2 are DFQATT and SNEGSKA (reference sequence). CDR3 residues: CSARDMRLAGGRETQYF. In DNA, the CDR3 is TGCAGTGCTAGAGATATGAGGCTAGCGGGGGGGCGCGAGACCCAGTACTTC.

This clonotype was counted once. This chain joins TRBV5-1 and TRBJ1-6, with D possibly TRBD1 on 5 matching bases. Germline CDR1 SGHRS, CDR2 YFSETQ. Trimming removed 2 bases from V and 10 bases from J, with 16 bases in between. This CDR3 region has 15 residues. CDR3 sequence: CASSLRREGVSPLHF. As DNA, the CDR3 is TGCGCCAGCAGCTTACGGCGGGAAGGGGTCTCACCCCTCCACTTT.

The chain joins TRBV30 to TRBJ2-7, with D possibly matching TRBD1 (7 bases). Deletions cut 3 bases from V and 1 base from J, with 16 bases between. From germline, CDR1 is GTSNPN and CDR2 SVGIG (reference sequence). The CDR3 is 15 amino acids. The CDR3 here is CAWRRQGLSSYEQYF. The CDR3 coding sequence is TGTGCCTGGAGGAGACAGGGACTGTCGTCCTACGAGCAGTACTTC.

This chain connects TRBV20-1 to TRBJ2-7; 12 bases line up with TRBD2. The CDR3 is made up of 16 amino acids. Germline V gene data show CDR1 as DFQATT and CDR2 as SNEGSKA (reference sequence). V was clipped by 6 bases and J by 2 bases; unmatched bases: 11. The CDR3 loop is CSAYPSSGGETYEQYF. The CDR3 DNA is TGCAGTGCCTATCCTTCTAGCGGGGGGGAAACCTACGAGCAGTACTTC.